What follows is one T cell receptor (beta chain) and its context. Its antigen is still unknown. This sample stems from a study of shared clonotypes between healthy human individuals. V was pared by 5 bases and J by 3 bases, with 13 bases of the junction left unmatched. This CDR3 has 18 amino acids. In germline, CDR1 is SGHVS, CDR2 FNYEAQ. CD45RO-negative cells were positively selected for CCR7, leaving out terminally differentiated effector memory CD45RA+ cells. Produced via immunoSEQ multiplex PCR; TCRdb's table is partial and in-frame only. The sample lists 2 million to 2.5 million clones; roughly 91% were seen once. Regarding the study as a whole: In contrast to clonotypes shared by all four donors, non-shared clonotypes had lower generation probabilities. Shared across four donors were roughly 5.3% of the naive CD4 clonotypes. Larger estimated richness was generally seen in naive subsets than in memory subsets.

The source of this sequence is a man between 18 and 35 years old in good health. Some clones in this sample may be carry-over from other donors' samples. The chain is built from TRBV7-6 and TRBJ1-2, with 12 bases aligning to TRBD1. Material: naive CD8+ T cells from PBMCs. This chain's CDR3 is CASSQPRDRGQRDYGYTF. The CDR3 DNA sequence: TGTGCCAGCAGCCAACCCCGGGACAGGGGGCAGCGGGACTATGGCTACACCTTC.